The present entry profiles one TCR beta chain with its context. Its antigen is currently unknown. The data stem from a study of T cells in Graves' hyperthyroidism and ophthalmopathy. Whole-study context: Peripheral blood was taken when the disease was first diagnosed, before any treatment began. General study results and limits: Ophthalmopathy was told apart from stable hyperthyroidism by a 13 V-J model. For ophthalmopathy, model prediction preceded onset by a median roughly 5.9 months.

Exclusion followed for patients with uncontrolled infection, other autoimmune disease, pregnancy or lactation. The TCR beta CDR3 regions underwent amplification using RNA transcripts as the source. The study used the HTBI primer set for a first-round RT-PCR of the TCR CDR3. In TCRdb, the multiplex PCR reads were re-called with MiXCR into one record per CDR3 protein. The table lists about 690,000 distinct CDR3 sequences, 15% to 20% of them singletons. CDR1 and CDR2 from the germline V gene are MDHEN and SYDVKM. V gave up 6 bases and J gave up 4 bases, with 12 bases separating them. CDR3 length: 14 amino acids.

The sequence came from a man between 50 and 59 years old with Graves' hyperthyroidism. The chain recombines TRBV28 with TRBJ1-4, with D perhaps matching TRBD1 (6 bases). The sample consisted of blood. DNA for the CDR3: TGTGCCAGCAGCCCGGGGGCCGGTAATGAAAAACTGTTTTTT. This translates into CASSPGAGNEKLFF.